This T cell receptor (beta chain) emerged from a study of regulatory T cells in long-lasting Graves disease. Study summary: The study enrolled newly diagnosed Graves' patients on antithyroid drugs under 3 months.

V shed 6 bases and J shed 9 bases, with 7 bases lying between them. Germline V CDR1 and CDR2: MNHNS, SASEGT. This CDR3 spans 10 amino acids. Investigators prepared the TCR beta libraries by applying iRepertoire HTBI primers and Arm-PCR of CDR3 regions. TCRdb redid the calling of the multiplex PCR reads with MiXCR, one entry per CDR3 protein. The sample lists roughly 500,000 distinct CDR3 sequences, around 11% occurring once. The sample's time point: newly diagnosed GD, antithyroid drugs for less than 3 months. RNA extracted from PBMCs served as the sequencing template. It was an endocrinology department in Xi'an, China, that provided the patients. This clonotype was observed a handful of times. In addition, the sample was reused for a study of T cells in Graves' hyperthyroidism and ophthalmopathy.

This TCR came from a woman in her thirties with Graves disease. The J gene is TRBJ2-3, the V gene TRBV6-1, with unresolved D. Material: peripheral blood mononuclear cells (PBMCs), obtained at new diagnosis, from a patient treated with antithyroid drugs. The CDR3 DNA sequence: TGTGCCAGCAGGGGGATCACGCAGTATTTT. Translated: CASRGITQYF.